The 21 T cell receptor beta chains listed next were all sequenced from one sample in a study of T-cell reconstitution after alpha-beta-depleted transplantation in children. Unique molecular identifiers tagged the TCRbeta library. TCRdb fed the PCR reads into MiXCR, producing one record per CDR3 protein. The repertoire holds approximately 520,000 distinct CDR3 sequences, with approximately 10% as singletons. The material was PBMCs, mostly from graft donor cells, obtained 180 days after TCRalphabeta/CD19-depleted stem cell transplant. The receptor source for this set is a female patient between 2 and 10 years old who had a stem cell transplant for aplastic anemia, so the T cells may come from the graft donor.

This chain uses TRBV4-2 with TRBJ2-1, with unresolved D. Germline V gene lookup returns CDR1 LGHNA and CDR2 YNFKEQ. Trimming pared 0 bases from V and 3 bases from J, leaving 12 bases between. There are 16 residues in the CDR3. CDR3 DNA sequence: TGTGCCAGCAGCCAAGATGGCCAGGCTTTCTACAATGAGCAGTTCTTC. Its protein product is CASSQDGQAFYNEQFF.

This chain connects TRBV7-2 to TRBJ2-5, with TRBD2 as a possible D gene (7 bases). Looked up from germline, CDR1 is SGHTA and CDR2 is FQGNSA. Trimming shortened V by 5 bases and J by 5 bases, and 21 bases separated the two germline ends. This CDR3 is built from 16 residues. CDR3 in DNA: TGTGCCAGCAGCCCACGGGGCGGGGGCGTACGGGAGACCCAGTACTTC. Protein product: CASSPRGGGVRETQYF.

V usage is TRBV10-3 and J usage is TRBJ2-3; D call uncertain. V was shortened by 0 bases and J by 0 bases, with 7 bases between the two germline ends. Per germline, CDR1 ENHRY and CDR2 SYGVKD. This CDR3 comprises 15 residues. The CDR3 bases are TGTGCCATCAGTGAGTCGGCGGAGAGCACAGATACGCAGTATTTT. Amino acids: CAISESAESTDTQYF.

This CDR3 reads CASSIGLIQETQYF. Written as DNA, the CDR3 is TGCGCCAGCAGTATAGGACTGATACAAGAGACCCAGTACTTC. This sequence joins TRBV4-3 and TRBJ2-5; weak D call: TRBD2 (5 bases). Trimming removed 6 bases from V and 2 bases from J, with 13 bases in between. The CDR3 length is 14 residues. Per the germline V gene, CDR1 is LGHNA and CDR2 is YSLEER.

This clonotype occurred a few times. The DNA for the CDR3 is TGTGCCAGCAGCCGGGGTGGGGGTTTGGGGAATCAGCCCCAGCATTTT. Translating gives CASSRGGGLGNQPQHF. The genes are TRBV7-2 and TRBJ1-5; D possibly corresponds to TRBD1 (5 bases). This CDR3 is built from 16 residues. The germline V gene encodes CDR1 SGHTA and CDR2 FQGNSA. Deletions cut 5 bases from V and 4 bases from J, with 18 bases between.

This clonotype appeared a few times. J is TRBJ2-7 and V is TRBV7-9; the D is unclear. V lost 0 bases to trimming and J lost 2 bases, with 8 bases between them. CDR3 size: 14 residues. Germline V gives CDR1 SEHNR, CDR2 FQNEAQ (reference sequence). For the CDR3, the DNA is TGTGCCAGCAGCTTAGCGCTCCGACCCTACGAGCAGTACTTC. Translation: CASSLALRPYEQYF.

Comment on this clonotype: At one boundary the junction diverges from the germline segment, which might be a read error. CDR3 amino acids: CASTSGHTGKLFF. DNA of the CDR3: TGTGCCAGTACTAGCGGTCACACCGGGAAGCTGTTTTTT. The chain is built from TRBV28 and TRBJ2-2; 8 nucleotides agree with TRBD2. CDR1 is MDHEN, CDR2 SYDVKM, per germline. The length of the CDR3 is 13 residues.

The chain employs TRBV20-1 and TRBJ1-5; no definite D call. This CDR3 spans 15 amino acids. With 1 base removed from V and 0 bases from J, the gap between germline ends came to 10 bases. CDR1 is DFQATT and CDR2 is SNEGSKA in the germline V gene (reference sequence). The CDR3 protein is CSARAAVSSNQPQHF. CDR3 nucleotide sequence: TGCAGTGCTAGAGCGGCGGTTTCTAGCAATCAGCCCCAGCATTTT.

To note about this clonotype: One base away lies a much larger clone, so this may be a sequencing read error. The chain uses TRBV7-2 and TRBJ2-7; D gene unclear. Germline V gene sequence: CDR1 SGHTA, CDR2 FQGNSA. The CDR3 runs 12 residues. The CDR3 protein is CASSFIIREKYF. CDR3 nucleotide sequence: TGTGCCAGCAGCTTTATAATCCGCGAGAAGTACTTC.

The sample holds a few counts of this clonotype. The chain couples TRBV10-3 to TRBJ2-5, with 14 bases lining up with TRBD2. Trimming removed 5 bases from V and 3 bases from J; junction bases left unmatched: 8. The germline V gene encodes CDR1 ENHRY and CDR2 SYGVKD. The CDR3 is made up of 17 amino acids. CDR3 loop: CAISPGLAGVLEETQYF. The CDR3 region has the DNA TGTGCCATCAGTCCGGGACTAGCGGGAGTCTTGGAAGAGACCCAGTACTTC.

The rearrangement uses TRBV24-1 and TRBJ2-1; 8 positions match TRBD1. This CDR3 spans 16 amino acids. After removal of 2 bases from V and 4 bases from J, the junction contained 6 bases not matched to a gene. The germline V gene has CDR1 KGHDR and CDR2 SFDVKD. CDR3 coding DNA: TGTGCCACCAGTGATTACGGGACAGGAACTTACAATGAGCAGTTCTTC. Residues: CATSDYGTGTYNEQFF.

The chain joins TRBV5-1 to TRBJ2-1, with 8 bases that match TRBD1. This CDR3 region has 17 residues. Trimming cost V 4 bases and J 6 bases; bases outside gene matches: 15. Germline V gene data show CDR1 as SGHRS and CDR2 as YFSETQ. The CDR3 spells CASSLAQGVSIPNEQFF. CDR3 DNA: TGCGCCAGCAGCCTAGCACAGGGGGTGAGTATCCCCAATGAGCAGTTCTTC.

This clonotype has a handful of counts. The V call is TRBV6-2 or TRBV6-3, the J call TRBJ2-5; D unclear. V lost 2 bases and J lost 0, with 4 bases in between. Germline V gene sequence: CDR1 MNHEY, CDR2 SVGEGT. This CDR3 contains 13 residues. For the CDR3, the DNA is TGTGCCAGCAGTTACCAAGACCAAGAGACCCAGTACTTC. This codes for CASSYQDQETQYF.

This clonotype was detected only a few times. The chain joins TRBV29-1 to TRBJ2-5, with D hard to call. Germline loops: CDR1 SQVTM, CDR2 ANQGSEA. V shed 0 bases and J shed 9 bases, with 11 bases lying between them. This CDR3 contains 12 residues. The CDR3 protein is CSVEDPRNPQYF. CDR3 in DNA: TGCAGCGTTGAAGATCCGAGGAACCCCCAGTACTTC. The whole variable domain, filled in from reference TRBV29-1 and TRBJ2-5, reads SAVISQKPSRDICQRGTSLTIQCQVDSQVTMMFWYRQQPGQSLTLIATANQGSEATYESGFVIDKFPISRPNLTFSTLTVSNMSPEDSSIYLCSVEDPRNPQYFGPGTRLLVL.

The chain employs TRBV24-1 and TRBJ1-1; D call uncertain. CDR3 size: 13 residues. CDR1 is KGHDR, CDR2 SFDVKD, per germline. Deletions cut 2 bases from V and 1 base from J, with 4 bases between. CDR3 region: CATSDSGNTEAFF. The CDR3 DNA sequence: TGTGCCACCAGTGATTCAGGGAACACTGAAGCTTTCTTT.

The chain employs TRBV28 and TRBJ2-7; D gene unclear. V shed 3 bases and J shed 2 bases, with 11 bases lying between them. CDR1 and CDR2 (germline): MDHEN, SYDVKM. The CDR3 is 14 amino acids. The CDR3 DNA is TGTGCCAGCAGTTTTAGGCAGGTGCCCTACGAGCAGTACTTC. Translation: CASSFRQVPYEQYF.

CDR3 DNA: TGTGCCTACCTCAGGAGGGGTAACAATCAGCCCCAGCATTTT. It codes for CAYLRRGNNQPQHF. The J gene is TRBJ1-5, the V gene TRBV27; D may be TRBD1 (5 bases). Germline lookup yields CDR1 MNHEY and CDR2 SMNVEV (reference sequence). The CDR3 extends over 14 amino acids. Between the trimmed V and J ends, which lost 11 bases and 3 bases, there was a span of 17 bases.

This chain links TRBV20-1 with TRBJ1-6; 7 bases map to TRBD1. V lost 3 bases to trimming and J lost 6 bases; unmatched junction nucleotides: 23. Germline V CDR1 and CDR2: DFQATT, SNEGSKA (reference sequence). CDR3 length: 20 amino acids. As DNA, the CDR3 is TGCAGTGCTAGCTTACCGGGACAGATAAATCTCAAAAAGATTAATTCACCCCTCCACTTT. Translated: CSASLPGQINLKKINSPLHF.

This clonotype was detected only a few times. The chain carries TRBV2 and TRBJ1-3; D is unclear. V shed 3 bases and J shed 3 bases, with 9 bases lying between them. Germline loops: CDR1 SNHLY, CDR2 FYNNEI. The CDR3 spans 14 residues. CDR3 bases: TGTGCCAGCAGTGATTACCGGCATGGAAACACCATATATTTT. Protein sequence: CASSDYRHGNTIYF.

This rearrangement joins TRBV6-2 or TRBV6-3 to TRBJ1-5; no definite D call. This CDR3 is 13 amino acids long. CDR1 is MNHEY and CDR2 is SVGEGT in the germline V gene. V lost 3 bases and J lost 5, with 8 bases in between. The CDR3 protein is CASSYLGDQPQHF. In DNA form, the CDR3 reads TGTGCCAGCAGTTATTTGGGAGATCAGCCCCAGCATTTT.

This clonotype was seen a handful of times. The CDR3 coding sequence is TGTGCCTGGAGGATTTGGGACACCGGGGAGCTGTTTTTT. Protein: CAWRIWDTGELFF. The V and J genes are TRBV30 and TRBJ2-2; D call uncertain. The CDR3 totals 13 residues. In germline, CDR1 is GTSNPN, CDR2 SVGIG (reference sequence). Trimming left V 3 bases short and J 3 bases short, with 8 bases between.